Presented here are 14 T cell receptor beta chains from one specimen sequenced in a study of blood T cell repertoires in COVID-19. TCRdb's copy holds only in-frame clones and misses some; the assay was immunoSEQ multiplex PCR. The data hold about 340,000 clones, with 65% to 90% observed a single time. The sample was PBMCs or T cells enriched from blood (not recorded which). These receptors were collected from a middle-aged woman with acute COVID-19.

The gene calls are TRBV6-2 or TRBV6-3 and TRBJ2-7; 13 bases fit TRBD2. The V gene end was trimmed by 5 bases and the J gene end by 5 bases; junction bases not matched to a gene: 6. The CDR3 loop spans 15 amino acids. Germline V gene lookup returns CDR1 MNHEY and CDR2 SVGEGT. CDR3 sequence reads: CASSRTSGGWDEQYF. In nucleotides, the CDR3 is TGTGCCAGCAGTAGGACTAGCGGGGGCTGGGACGAGCAGTACTTC.

CDR3 sequence (DNA): TGTGCCAGCAGTTTTCCCGGGACTAGCGGGGGGGCCGGCGAGCAGTACTTC. Its protein product is CASSFPGTSGGAGEQYF. The rearrangement links TRBV11-2 to TRBJ2-7; 16 bases fit TRBD2. The CDR3 totals 17 residues. Trimming cost V 6 bases and J 6 bases; bases outside gene matches: 11. The V gene's germline CDR1 is SGHAT and CDR2 FQNNGV.

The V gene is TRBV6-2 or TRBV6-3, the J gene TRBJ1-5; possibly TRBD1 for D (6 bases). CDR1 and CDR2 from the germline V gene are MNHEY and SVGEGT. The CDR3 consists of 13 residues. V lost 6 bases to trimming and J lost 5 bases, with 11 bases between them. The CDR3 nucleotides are TGTGCCAGCAGCCCCTACAGGGATCAGCCCCAGCATTTT. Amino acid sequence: CASSPYRDQPQHF.

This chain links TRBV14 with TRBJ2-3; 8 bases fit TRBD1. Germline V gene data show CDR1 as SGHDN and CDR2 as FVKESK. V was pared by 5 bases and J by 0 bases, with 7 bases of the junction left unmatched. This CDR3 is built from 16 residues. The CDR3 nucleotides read TGTGCCAGCAGCATGACAGGGGATACTAGCACAGATACGCAGTATTTT. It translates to CASSMTGDTSTDTQYF.

CDR3 bases: TGCGCCAGCAGCCCAGGGCCCGGGACAGGGGAAGGATTCTATGGCTACACCTTC. Residues: CASSPGPGTGEGFYGYTF. The chain carries TRBV4-3 and TRBJ1-2, with 10 nucleotides matching TRBD1. The CDR3 extends over 18 amino acids. Germline V gives CDR1 LGHNA, CDR2 YSLEER. The V and J ends lost 4 bases and 4 bases, in that order; junction bases with no gene match: 15.

The CDR3 loop reads CASTPGQRSEAFF. CDR3 DNA sequence: TGTGCCAGCACCCCCGGACAGCGGTCTGAAGCTTTCTTT. The chain is built from TRBV7-2 and TRBJ1-1; weak D call: TRBD1 (6 bases). Trimming shortened V by 7 bases and J by 6 bases, and 15 bases separated the two germline ends. Germline-derived CDR1 and CDR2 are SGHTA and FQGNSA. CDR3 length: 13 amino acids.

The CDR3 sequence: CASSSSGQPPHRRLRPQHF. The CDR3, as DNA: TGTGCCAGCAGCTCTTCGGGACAGCCGCCCCACCGACGGCTGCGGCCCCAGCATTTT. J is TRBJ1-5 and V is TRBV7-2, with 7 nucleotides matching TRBD1. The CDR3 totals 19 residues. After removal of 4 bases from V and 9 bases from J, the junction contained 24 bases not matched to a gene. Germline CDR1 and CDR2: SGHTA and FQGNSA.

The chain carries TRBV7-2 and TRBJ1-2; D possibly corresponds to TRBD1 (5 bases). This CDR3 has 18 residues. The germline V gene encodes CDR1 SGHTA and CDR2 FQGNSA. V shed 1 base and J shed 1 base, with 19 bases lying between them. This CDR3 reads CASSLGGKGGANNYGYTF. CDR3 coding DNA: TGTGCCAGCAGCTTAGGCGGGAAGGGAGGGGCCAATAACTATGGCTACACCTTC.

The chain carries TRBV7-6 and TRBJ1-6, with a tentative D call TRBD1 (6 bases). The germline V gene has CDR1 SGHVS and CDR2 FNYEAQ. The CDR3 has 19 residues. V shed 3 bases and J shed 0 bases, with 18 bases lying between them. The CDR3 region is CASSFPARQASSYNSPLHF. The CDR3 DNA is TGTGCCAGCAGCTTTCCGGCGCGACAGGCTAGCTCCTATAATTCACCCCTCCACTTT.

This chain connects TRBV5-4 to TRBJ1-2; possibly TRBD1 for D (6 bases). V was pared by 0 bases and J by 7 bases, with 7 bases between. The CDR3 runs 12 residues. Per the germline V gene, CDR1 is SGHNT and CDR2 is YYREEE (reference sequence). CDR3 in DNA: TGTGCCAGCAGCTTGGCGGACAGTGGCTACACCTTC. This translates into CASSLADSGYTF.

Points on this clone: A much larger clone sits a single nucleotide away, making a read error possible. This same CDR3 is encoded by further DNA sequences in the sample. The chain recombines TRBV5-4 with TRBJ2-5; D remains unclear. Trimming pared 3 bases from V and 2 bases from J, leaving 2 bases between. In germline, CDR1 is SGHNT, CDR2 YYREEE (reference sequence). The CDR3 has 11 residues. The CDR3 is CASSSQETQYF. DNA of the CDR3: TGTGCCAGCAGCTCACAAGAGACCCAGTACTTC.

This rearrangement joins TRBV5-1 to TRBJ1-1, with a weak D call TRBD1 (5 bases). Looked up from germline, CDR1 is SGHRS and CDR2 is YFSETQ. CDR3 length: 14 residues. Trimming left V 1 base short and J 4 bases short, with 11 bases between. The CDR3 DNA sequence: TGCGCCAGCAGCTTGTGGGGGGGTGGCACTGAAGCTTTCTTT. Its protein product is CASSLWGGGTEAFF.

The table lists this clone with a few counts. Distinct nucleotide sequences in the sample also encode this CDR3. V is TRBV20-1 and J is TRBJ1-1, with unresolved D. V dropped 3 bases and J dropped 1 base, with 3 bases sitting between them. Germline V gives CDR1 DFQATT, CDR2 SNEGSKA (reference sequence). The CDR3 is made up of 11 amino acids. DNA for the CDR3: TGCAGTGCTAGTCGGAACACTGAAGCTTTCTTT. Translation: CSASRNTEAFF.

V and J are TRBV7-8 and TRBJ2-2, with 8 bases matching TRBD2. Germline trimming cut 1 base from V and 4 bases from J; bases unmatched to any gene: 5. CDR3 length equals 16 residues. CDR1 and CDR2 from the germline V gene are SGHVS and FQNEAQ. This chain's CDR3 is CASSLEAGGSTGELFF. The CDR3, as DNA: TGTGCCAGCAGCTTAGAGGCGGGAGGAAGCACCGGGGAGCTGTTTTTT.